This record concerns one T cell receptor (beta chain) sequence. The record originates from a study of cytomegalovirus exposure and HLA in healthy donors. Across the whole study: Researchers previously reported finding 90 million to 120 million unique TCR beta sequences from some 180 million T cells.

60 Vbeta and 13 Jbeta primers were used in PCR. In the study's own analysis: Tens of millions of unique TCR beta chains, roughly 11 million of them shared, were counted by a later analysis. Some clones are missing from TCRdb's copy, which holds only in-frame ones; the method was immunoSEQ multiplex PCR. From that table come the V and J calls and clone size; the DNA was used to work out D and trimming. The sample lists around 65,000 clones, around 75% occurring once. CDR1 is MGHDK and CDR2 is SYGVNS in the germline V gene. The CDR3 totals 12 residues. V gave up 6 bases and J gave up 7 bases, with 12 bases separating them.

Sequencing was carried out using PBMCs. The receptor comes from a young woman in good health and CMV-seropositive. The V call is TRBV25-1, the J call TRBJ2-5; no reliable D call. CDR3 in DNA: TGTGCCAGCAGCGTCCTCTTCGGGACCCAGTACTTC. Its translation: CASSVLFGTQYF.